Below are 13 T cell receptor beta chains sequenced from a single sample in a study of cytomegalovirus exposure and HLA in healthy donors (dated by TCRdb to 2017 to 2019). The method was the immunoSEQ multiplex PCR assay. The multiplex PCR relied on a mix of 60 forward primers for TCR Vbeta segments and 13 reverse primers for TCR Jbeta segments. The table comes from immuneACCESS by way of TCRdb, which keeps in-frame sequences with V and J called. Part of the clones is missing from these tables; in studies checked, under half for an unresolved V gene and the rest for unknown reasons. Present in this sample are about 190,000 clones, more than 65% of which were seen just once. The ten largest make up around 3.2% of the sample. Source material: PBMCs. These receptors originate from a woman in her twenties or thirties in good health and CMV-seropositive.

This clone was seen once. The genes are TRBV7-9 and TRBJ2-2; 9 nucleotides align to TRBD1. Germline V gene data show CDR1 as SEHNR and CDR2 as FQNEAQ (reference sequence). J gave up 6 bases and V 4 bases, and 3 bases lay outside the gene matches. This CDR3 has 14 residues. The CDR3 reads CASSSDRGSGELFF. CDR3 DNA sequence: TGTGCCAGCAGCTCGGACAGGGGATCCGGGGAGCTGTTTTTT.

CDR3 DNA sequence: TGTGCCAGCAGTGAGGGGGCGGGAGGCTACAATGAGCAGTTCTTC. This sequence encodes CASSEGAGGYNEQFF. The chain has TRBV2 and TRBJ2-1; 8 bases agree with TRBD2. The CDR3 spans 15 residues. The V and J ends lost 3 bases and 3 bases, in that order; junction bases with no gene match: 4. CDR1 and CDR2 from the germline V gene are SNHLY and FYNNEI.

This chain joins TRBV11-2 and TRBJ2-7; 14 positions agree with TRBD2. V was clipped by 4 bases and J by 0 bases; unmatched bases: 2. The CDR3 covers 16 residues. Germline V lookup: CDR1 SGHAT, CDR2 FQNNGV. The CDR3: CASSSGLAGASYEQYF. CDR3 sequence (DNA): TGTGCCAGCAGCTCGGGACTAGCGGGAGCCTCCTACGAGCAGTACTTC.

The J gene is TRBJ2-7, the V gene TRBV27, with D possibly being TRBD2 (6 bases). The CDR3 length is 14 residues. Trimming took 3 bases from V and 6 from J, leaving 15 bases between them. CDR1 and CDR2 from the germline V gene are MNHEY and SMNVEV (reference sequence). The CDR3 region has the DNA TGTGCCAGCAGTTTGGGGACTCCTGGCGGCGAGCAGTACTTC. Its protein product is CASSLGTPGGEQYF.

The chain uses TRBV5-1 and TRBJ2-7; D is unclear. This CDR3 contains 13 residues. Trimming left V 0 bases short and J 0 bases short, with 4 bases between. Germline loops: CDR1 SGHRS, CDR2 YFSETQ. The CDR3, as DNA: TGCGCCAGCAGCTTGGACAACTCCTACGAGCAGTACTTC. Protein sequence: CASSLDNSYEQYF.

This clone was observed a few times. This sequence joins TRBV5-4 and TRBJ2-7; 8 bases agree with TRBD1. V gave up 2 bases and J gave up 6 bases; unmatched junction bases: 4. The CDR3 runs 13 residues. Germline V gene data show CDR1 as SGHNT and CDR2 as YYREEE (reference sequence). The CDR3 region is CASSFGQGGEQYF. The CDR3, as DNA: TGTGCCAGCAGCTTTGGACAGGGCGGCGAGCAGTACTTC.

In DNA form, the CDR3 reads TGTGCCAGCAGTGAAGCGTCAGGTGGTCAGCCCCAGCATTTT. Residues: CASSEASGGQPQHF. The rearrangement joins TRBV6-1 to TRBJ1-5; no clear D. There are 14 residues in the CDR3. In germline, CDR1 is MNHNS, CDR2 SASEGT. Trimming stripped 0 bases from V and 6 bases from J, with 9 bases between.

In this sample, this clone turned up a few times. Other DNA sequences within the sample encode an identical CDR3. V and J are TRBV2 and TRBJ2-5; TRBD2 agrees at 8 bases. The CDR3 has 13 amino acids. After removal of 6 bases from V and 5 bases from J, the junction contained 5 bases not matched to a gene. CDR1 is SNHLY, CDR2 FYNNEI, per germline. The CDR3 protein is CASSGRARETQYF. In DNA form, the CDR3 reads TGTGCCAGCAGCGGGAGGGCCCGGGAGACCCAGTACTTC. The whole variable domain, filled in from reference TRBV2 and TRBJ2-5, reads EPEVTQTPSHQVTQMGQEVILRCVPISNHLYFYWYRQILGQKVEFLVSFYNNEISEKSEIFDDQFSVERPDGSNFTLKIRSTKLEDSAMYFCASSGRARETQYFGPGTRLLVL.

In nucleotides, the CDR3 is TGCAGCGTTGACCGGACTAGGCAGTCAGATACGCAGTATTTT. This translates into CSVDRTRQSDTQYF. The chain is built from TRBV29-1 and TRBJ2-3; TRBD2 matches 7 bases. The CDR3 consists of 14 residues. Germline CDR1 and CDR2: SQVTM and ANQGSEA. Trimming at V came to 3 bases and at J to 4 bases, leaving 7 bases not matched to a gene.

V usage is TRBV10-1 and J usage is TRBJ2-2; D may be TRBD2 (7 bases). The V end lost 6 bases, the J end lost 6 bases, and 11 bases lay between the germline ends. The V gene's germline CDR1 is WNHNN and CDR2 SYGVQD (reference sequence). This CDR3 contains 13 residues. The CDR3 region has the DNA TGCGCCAGCAGCGGGGGGCTAGCCGGGGAGCTGTTTTTT. Protein sequence: CASSGGLAGELFF.

The V call is TRBV5-8, the J call TRBJ2-1, with TRBD1 matching 8 bases. The CDR3 is made up of 12 amino acids. Trimming removed 1 base from V and 9 bases from J; junction bases left unmatched: 0. CDR1 and CDR2 (germline): SGHTS, YDEGEE. The CDR3 sequence: CASSLTGGEQFF. The CDR3 DNA reads TGTGCCAGCAGCTTGACAGGGGGTGAGCAGTTCTTC.

A few counts support this clone. V and J are TRBV5-4 and TRBJ2-2, with TRBD1 matching 10 bases. V was pared by 5 bases and J by 7 bases, with 8 bases of the junction left unmatched. Germline CDR1 reads SGHNT; CDR2 reads YYREEE (reference sequence). The CDR3 is 15 amino acids. CDR3 sequence: CASRKTGGFSGELFF. For the CDR3, the DNA is TGTGCCAGCAGGAAGACAGGGGGCTTTAGCGGGGAGCTGTTTTTT.

The chain couples TRBV28 to TRBJ2-1, with 9 positions matching TRBD2. CDR3 length: 17 amino acids. Germline lookup yields CDR1 MDHEN and CDR2 SYDVKM. After removal of 6 bases from V and 0 bases from J, the junction contained 9 bases not matched to a gene. CDR3 amino acids: CASSRAGGPLSYNEQFF. CDR3 nucleotides: TGTGCCAGCAGCAGGGCGGGAGGGCCGCTCTCCTACAATGAGCAGTTCTTC.